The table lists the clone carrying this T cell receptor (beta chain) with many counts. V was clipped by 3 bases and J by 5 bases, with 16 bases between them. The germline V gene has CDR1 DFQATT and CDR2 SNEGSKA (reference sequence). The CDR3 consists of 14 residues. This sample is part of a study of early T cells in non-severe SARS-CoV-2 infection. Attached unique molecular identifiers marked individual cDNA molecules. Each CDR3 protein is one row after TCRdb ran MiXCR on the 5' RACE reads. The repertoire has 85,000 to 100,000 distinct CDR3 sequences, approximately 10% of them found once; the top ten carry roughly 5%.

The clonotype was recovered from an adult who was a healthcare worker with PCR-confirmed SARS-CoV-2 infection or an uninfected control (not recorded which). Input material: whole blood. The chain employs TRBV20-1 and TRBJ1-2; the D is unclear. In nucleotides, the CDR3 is TGCAGTGCTAGGGACGCCAACTCGAGGTATGGCTACACCTTC. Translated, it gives CSARDANSRYGYTF.